This TCR beta chain was sequenced in a study of control samples from healthy donors and cancer patients. Between the trimmed V and J ends, which lost 2 bases and 5 bases, there was a span of 18 bases. Per the germline V gene, CDR1 is KGHSH and CDR2 is LQKENI. There are 16 residues in the CDR3. The assay was immunoSEQ multiplex PCR, and TCRdb's table has in-frame clones only and misses some. Of around 200,000 clones in the sample, about 93% were seen once. This clone was counted once. The genes are TRBV18 and TRBJ1-1; D might be TRBD1 (6 bases). The receptor's source is a man over 45 in good health. Sequencing input: blood. CDR3 nucleotides: TGTGCCAGCTCACCAAGGACGGAACAGGGCGGAACTGAAGCTTTCTTT. This sequence encodes CASSPRTEQGGTEAFF. Combining the CDR3 with reference TRBV18 and TRBJ1-1 gives the whole variable domain NAGVMQNPRHLVRRRGQEARLRCSPMKGHSHVYWYRQLPEEGLKFMVYLQKENIIDESGMPKERFSAEFPKEGPSILRIQQVVRGDSAAYFCASSPRTEQGGTEAFFGQGTRLTVV.